These 24 T cell receptor beta chains share one sample of origin, sequenced in a study of siplizumab effects on memory and regulatory T cells. Some clones are missing from TCRdb's copy, which holds only in-frame ones; the method was immunoSEQ multiplex PCR. The sample holds some 100,000 clones, 92% seen once. Sequenced material: Tregs sorted from blood. The receptor set was obtained from a human donor in good health.

The genes are TRBV11-1 and TRBJ1-6; the D is unclear. CDR1 SGHAT and CDR2 FQDESV come from the germline V gene (reference sequence). This CDR3 is built from 19 residues. Trimming shortened V by 5 bases and J by 0 bases, and 20 bases separated the two germline ends. The CDR3 spells CASSPEGVKGFSYNSPLHF. The CDR3 DNA is TGTGCCAGCAGCCCAGAAGGTGTAAAGGGCTTCTCCTATAATTCACCCCTCCACTTT. Full variable domain (remainder filled in from reference TRBV11-1 and TRBJ1-6): EAEVAQSPRYKITEKSQAVAFWCDPISGHATLYWYRQILGQGPELLVQFQDESVVDDSQLPKDRFSAERLKGVDSTLKIQPAELGDSAMYLCASSPEGVKGFSYNSPLHFGNGTRLTVT.

V usage is TRBV11-2 and J usage is TRBJ1-2; unclear D gene. V was pared by 3 bases and J by 8 bases, with 13 bases between. This CDR3 is built from 13 residues. The germline V gene has CDR1 SGHAT and CDR2 FQNNGV. The CDR3 spells CASSFRLFGGYTF. For the CDR3, the DNA is TGTGCCAGCAGCTTCAGGCTATTCGGGGGCTACACCTTC.

The chain combines TRBV6-6 with TRBJ1-2, with 9 bases fitting TRBD1. The CDR3 has 16 residues. Germline CDR1 MNHNY, CDR2 SVGAGI (reference sequence). V was pared by 2 bases and J by 6 bases, with 10 bases of the junction left unmatched. CDR3 nucleotides: TGTGCCAGCAGTTACCCCGGGACAGGGATTTTTAATGGCTACACCTTC. It specifies CASSYPGTGIFNGYTF.

The CDR3 nucleotides read TGTGCCAGCAGTTCCGCGCAGGAACGTGGCTACACCTTC. It is translated as CASSSAQERGYTF. The chain employs TRBV6-5 and TRBJ1-2; D call uncertain. Trimming cost V 4 bases and J 7 bases, with 13 bases left between them. The length of the CDR3 is 13 residues. Germline CDR1 reads MNHEY; CDR2 reads SVGAGI.

The rearrangement links TRBV6-4 to TRBJ2-1; D is uncertain. CDR1 is MRHNA and CDR2 is SNTAGT in the germline V gene. The CDR3 has 15 residues. Trimming pared 4 bases from V and 9 bases from J, leaving 19 bases between. In DNA, the CDR3 is TGTGCCAGCAGTGTGACCCAGCAATATGCTGCTGAGCAGTTCTTC. It encodes CASSVTQQYAAEQFF.

The J gene is TRBJ2-1, the V gene TRBV5-1, with 15 bases that match TRBD2. V gave up 4 bases and J gave up 9 bases; unmatched junction bases: 8. CDR3 length equals 16 residues. Germline CDR1 is SGHRS and CDR2 is YFSETQ. CDR3 in DNA: TGCGCCAGCAGCCCGGGGACTAGCGGGAGGATGGTTGAGCAGTTCTTC. It yields the protein CASSPGTSGRMVEQFF.

The chain employs TRBV5-4 and TRBJ2-3; D is perhaps TRBD2 (6 bases). The CDR3 covers 15 residues. V was clipped by 0 bases and J by 0 bases, with 8 bases between them. The germline gives CDR1 SGHNT, CDR2 YYREEE (reference sequence). In DNA form, the CDR3 reads TGTGCCAGCAGCTTGGCCGGGGGTAGCACAGATACGCAGTATTTT. Translating gives CASSLAGGSTDTQYF. Filled out from reference TRBV5-4 and TRBJ2-3, the complete variable domain reads ETGVTQSPTHLIKTRGQQVTLRCSSQSGHNTVSWYQQALGQGPQFIFQYYREEENGRGNFPPRFSGLQFPNYSSELNVNALELDDSALYLCASSLAGGSTDTQYFGPGTRLTVL.

V usage is TRBV18 and J usage is TRBJ2-3, with TRBD2 identical over 12 bases. The CDR3 is 15 residues long. With V trimmed by 1 base and J by 5 bases, 1 base remained unmatched. CDR1 is KGHSH, CDR2 LQKENI, per germline. CDR3 loop: CASSPRTSGIDTQYF. The CDR3, as DNA: TGTGCCAGCTCACCACGGACTAGCGGGATAGATACGCAGTATTTT.

The V and J genes are TRBV30 and TRBJ2-7; D remains ambiguous. The ends were cut back, 1 base at V and 4 bases at J, with 8 bases in the middle. The CDR3 runs to 12 residues. The germline gives CDR1 GTSNPN, CDR2 SVGIG (reference sequence). CDR3 amino acids: CAWSALGYEQYF. For the CDR3, the DNA is TGTGCCTGGAGTGCCCTTGGGTACGAGCAGTACTTC.

This chain joins TRBV7-8 and TRBJ2-1, with 7 bases that match TRBD2. Looked up from germline, CDR1 is SGHVS and CDR2 is FQNEAQ. The CDR3 runs 16 residues. V lost 2 bases to trimming and J lost 1 base; unmatched junction nucleotides: 5. The CDR3 bases are TGTGCCAGCAGCTTAATGGGGGGGATTTCCTACAATGAGCAGTTCTTC. Its protein is CASSLMGGISYNEQFF.

The rearrangement links TRBV6-4 to TRBJ1-5; no firm D call. There are 20 residues in the CDR3. V gave up 4 bases and J gave up 0 bases, with 25 bases separating them. CDR1 and CDR2 (germline): MRHNA, SNTAGT. In DNA form, the CDR3 reads TGTGCCAGCAGTGTTTTATCTCGTGGCATGTCGGGCGTTAGCAATCAGCCCCAGCATTTT. The encoded protein is CASSVLSRGMSGVSNQPQHF.

The rearrangement joins TRBV18 to TRBJ2-5; possible D gene TRBD1, 6 bases. Germline CDR1 reads KGHSH; CDR2 reads LQKENI. This CDR3 spans 13 amino acids. V was shortened by 8 bases and J by 3 bases, with 13 bases between the two germline ends. Written as DNA, the CDR3 is TGTGCCAGCGCCGACAGGACAAAAGAGACCCAGTACTTC. Translation: CASADRTKETQYF.

The genes are TRBV2 and TRBJ1-1; 7 bases are a match to TRBD1. Per germline, CDR1 SNHLY and CDR2 FYNNEI. The V segment lost 5 bases and the J segment 5 bases; nucleotides outside the gene matches: 5. This CDR3 contains 13 residues. This CDR3 reads CASSLDRVTEAFF. In nucleotides, the CDR3 is TGTGCCAGCAGTCTCGACAGGGTAACTGAAGCTTTCTTT. Together with reference TRBV2 and TRBJ1-1, the CDR3 gives the full variable domain: EPEVTQTPSHQVTQMGQEVILRCVPISNHLYFYWYRQILGQKVEFLVSFYNNEISEKSEIFDDQFSVERPDGSNFTLKIRSTKLEDSAMYFCASSLDRVTEAFFGQGTRLTVV.

The V gene is TRBV19, the J gene TRBJ2-3; D gene ambiguous. Germline-derived CDR1 and CDR2 are LNHDA and SQIVND (reference sequence). The CDR3 has 13 residues. The V end lost 4 bases, the J end lost 6 bases, and 11 bases lay between the germline ends. The CDR3 DNA sequence: TGTGCCAGTAGTAGTAGGGCTGGGGATACGCAGTATTTT. It is translated as CASSSRAGDTQYF.

This clone was detected once. The V and J genes are TRBV2 and TRBJ1-4, with unresolved D. CDR1 is SNHLY, CDR2 FYNNEI, per germline. V lost 6 bases and J 7 bases, leaving 9 bases between the germline ends. This CDR3 is 12 amino acids long. DNA of the CDR3: TGTGCCAGCAGGGCCGAGGGTGAAAAACTGTTTTTT. It translates to CASRAEGEKLFF.

The V gene is TRBV15, the J gene TRBJ1-2; D call uncertain. V lost 1 base to trimming and J lost 2 bases, with 8 bases between them. There are 14 residues in the CDR3. In germline, CDR1 is LNHNV, CDR2 YYDKDF (reference sequence). DNA of the CDR3: TGTGCCACCAGCAGAGGTACACAGAACTATGGCTACACCTTC. This codes for CATSRGTQNYGYTF.

The chain has TRBV7-9 and TRBJ1-1, with TRBD1 matching 7 bases. The CDR3 runs 12 residues. In germline, CDR1 is SEHNR, CDR2 FQNEAQ (reference sequence). The CDR3 DNA is TGTGCTTGTTCAAGGACAGGCCAATTAGCTTTCTTT. This encodes CACSRTGQLAFF.

This rearrangement joins TRBV18 to TRBJ2-6; unclear D gene. Trimming removed 3 bases from V and 0 bases from J, with 12 bases in between. CDR3 length: 17 residues. CDR1 and CDR2 from the germline V gene are KGHSH and LQKENI. CDR3 residues: CASSPVAGTSGANVLTF. In nucleotides, the CDR3 is TGTGCCAGCTCACCGGTAGCAGGAACCTCTGGGGCCAACGTCCTGACTTTC.

The CDR3 nucleotides are TGCGCCAGCAGCCGGGGACAGGAGAGCTCTGGAAACACCATATATTTT. The encoded protein is CASSRGQESSGNTIYF. The rearrangement uses TRBV10-2 and TRBJ1-3; 8 bases line up with TRBD1. Germline V gene data show CDR1 as WSHSY and CDR2 as SAAADI. This CDR3 spans 16 amino acids. V shed 6 bases and J 0 bases; nucleotides not matched to a gene: 7.

The chain has TRBV6-6 and TRBJ2-3; perhaps TRBD2 as D (5 bases). V was shortened by 5 bases and J by 6 bases, with 15 bases between the two germline ends. CDR3 length: 14 amino acids. The germline V gene has CDR1 MNHNY and CDR2 SVGAGI (reference sequence). CDR3 sequence reads: CASSPTGSWDTQYF. CDR3 sequence (DNA): TGTGCCAGCAGTCCGACGGGGTCTTGGGATACGCAGTATTTT.

CDR3 amino acids: CASNPRGGLQETQYF. DNA for the CDR3: TGTGCCAGCAACCCTAGGGGGGGCCTCCAAGAGACCCAGTACTTC. This chain links TRBV7-9 with TRBJ2-5; D might be TRBD2 (7 bases). Trimming took 7 bases from V and 1 from J, leaving 16 bases between them. This CDR3 spans 15 amino acids. CDR1 SEHNR and CDR2 FQNEAQ come from the germline V gene (reference sequence).

The V gene is TRBV5-4, the J gene TRBJ2-2, with D perhaps TRBD1 or TRBD2 (5 bases each). This CDR3 is built from 14 residues. Trimming shortened V by 0 bases and J by 7 bases, and 10 bases separated the two germline ends. Germline V gene data show CDR1 as SGHNT and CDR2 as YYREEE (reference sequence). CDR3 DNA sequence: TGTGCCAGCAGCTTGGCGGTGGGGGACGGGGAGCTGTTTTTT. It codes for CASSLAVGDGELFF.

The chain employs TRBV6-5 and TRBJ1-1, with D maybe TRBD1 (5 bases). Germline CDR1 MNHEY, CDR2 SVGAGI. CDR3 length equals 15 residues. V was shortened by 5 bases and J by 4 bases, with 17 bases between the two germline ends. This CDR3 is CASSSLFGGSTEAFF. The DNA for the CDR3 is TGTGCCAGCAGTAGCCTATTCGGGGGAAGCACTGAAGCTTTCTTT.

The V and J genes are TRBV11-2 and TRBJ1-2; weak D call: TRBD1 (5 bases). This CDR3 has 13 residues. V shed 5 bases and J shed 4 bases, with 11 bases lying between them. CDR1 and CDR2 (germline): SGHAT, FQNNGV. The CDR3 sequence: CASSPTGLYGYTF. CDR3 bases: TGTGCCAGCAGCCCAACAGGACTCTATGGCTACACCTTC.